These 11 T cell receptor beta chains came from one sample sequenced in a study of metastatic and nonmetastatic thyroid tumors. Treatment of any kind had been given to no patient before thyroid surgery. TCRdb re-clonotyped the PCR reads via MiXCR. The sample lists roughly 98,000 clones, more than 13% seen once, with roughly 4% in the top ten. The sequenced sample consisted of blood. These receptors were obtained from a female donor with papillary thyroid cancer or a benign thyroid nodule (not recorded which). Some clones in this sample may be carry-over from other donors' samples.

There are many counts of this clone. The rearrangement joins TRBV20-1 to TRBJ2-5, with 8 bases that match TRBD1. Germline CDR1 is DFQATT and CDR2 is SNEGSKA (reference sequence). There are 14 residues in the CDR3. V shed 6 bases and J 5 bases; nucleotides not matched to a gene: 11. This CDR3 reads CSALIDRGGETQYF. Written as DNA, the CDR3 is TGCAGTGCCCTAATTGACAGGGGAGGCGAGACCCAGTACTTC.

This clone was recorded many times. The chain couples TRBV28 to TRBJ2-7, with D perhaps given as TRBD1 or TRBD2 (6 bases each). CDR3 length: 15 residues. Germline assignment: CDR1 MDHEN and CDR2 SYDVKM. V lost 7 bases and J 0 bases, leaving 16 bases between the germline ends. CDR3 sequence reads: CASTHSSGASYEQYF. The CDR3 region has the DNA TGTGCCAGCACCCATTCCTCGGGGGCCTCCTACGAGCAGTACTTC.

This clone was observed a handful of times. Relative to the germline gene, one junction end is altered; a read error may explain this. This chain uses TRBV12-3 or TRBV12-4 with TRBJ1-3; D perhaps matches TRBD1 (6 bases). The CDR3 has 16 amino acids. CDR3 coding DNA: TGTGCCAGCAGTCCAAGCGGGGGCCTCTCTGGAAACACAATATATTTT. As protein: CASSPSGGLSGNTIYF.

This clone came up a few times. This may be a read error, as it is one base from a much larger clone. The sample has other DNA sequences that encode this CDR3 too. The CDR3 DNA reads as TGTGCCAGCAGTCCCTCGGGGGAGTCCCGAAGTGGAGCTTTCTTT. Translation: CASSPSGESRSGAFF. The chain employs TRBV2 and TRBJ1-1; D possibly corresponds to TRBD1 (5 bases). The CDR3 is 15 residues long. Germline V gives CDR1 SNHLY, CDR2 FYNNEI. V was pared by 5 bases and J by 10 bases, with 23 bases between.

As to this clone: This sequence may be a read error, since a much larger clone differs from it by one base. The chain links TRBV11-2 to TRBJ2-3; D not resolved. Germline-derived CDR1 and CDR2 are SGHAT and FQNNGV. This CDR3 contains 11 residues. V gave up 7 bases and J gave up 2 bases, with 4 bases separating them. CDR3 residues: CASITTDTQYF. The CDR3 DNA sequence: TGTGCCAGCATAACCACAGATACGCAGTATTTT.

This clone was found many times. CDR3 sequence (DNA): TGTGCCACCAGGGGGGTTGGTATACAAGAGACCCAGTACTTC. It specifies CATRGVGIQETQYF. The chain links TRBV15 to TRBJ2-5; D is perhaps TRBD1 or TRBD2 (5 bases each). Germline CDR1 reads LNHNV; CDR2 reads YYDKDF (reference sequence). This CDR3 region has 14 residues. The V and J ends lost 6 bases and 2 bases respectively, with 13 bases between them.

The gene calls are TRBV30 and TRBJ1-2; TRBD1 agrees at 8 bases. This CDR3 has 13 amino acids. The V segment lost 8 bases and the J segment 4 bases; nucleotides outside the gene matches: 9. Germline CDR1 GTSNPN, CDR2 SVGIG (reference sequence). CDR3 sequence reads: CAQRTGRFYGYTF. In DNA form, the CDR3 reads TGTGCCCAACGGACAGGGCGATTCTATGGCTACACCTTC.

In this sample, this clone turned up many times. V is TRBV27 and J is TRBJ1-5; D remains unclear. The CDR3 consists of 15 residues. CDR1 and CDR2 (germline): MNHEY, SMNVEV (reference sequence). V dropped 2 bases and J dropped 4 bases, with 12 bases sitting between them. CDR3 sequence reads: CASSLKAHLNQPQHF. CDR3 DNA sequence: TGTGCCAGCAGTTTAAAGGCACACTTAAATCAGCCCCAGCATTTT.

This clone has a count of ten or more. The CDR3 sequence: CASSPRQGGEQFF. Here the CDR3 DNA reads TGTGCCAGCAGCCCGAGACAGGGAGGTGAGCAGTTCTTC. The chain uses TRBV7-3 and TRBJ2-1, with D tentatively TRBD1 (7 bases). Germline V gene sequence: CDR1 SGHTA, CDR2 FQGTGA. This CDR3 is 13 amino acids long. V dropped 5 bases and J dropped 9 bases, with 14 bases sitting between them.

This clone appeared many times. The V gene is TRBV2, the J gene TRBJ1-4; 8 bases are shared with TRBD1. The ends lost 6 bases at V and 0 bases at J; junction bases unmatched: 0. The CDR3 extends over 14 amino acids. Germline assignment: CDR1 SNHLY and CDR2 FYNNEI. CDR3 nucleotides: TGTGCCAGCAGGGACAGGGCAACTAATGAAAAACTGTTTTTT. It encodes CASRDRATNEKLFF.

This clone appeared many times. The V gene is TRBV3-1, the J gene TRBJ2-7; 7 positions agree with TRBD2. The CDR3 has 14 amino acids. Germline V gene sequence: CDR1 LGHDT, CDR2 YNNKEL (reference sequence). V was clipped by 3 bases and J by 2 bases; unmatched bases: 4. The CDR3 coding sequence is TGTGCCAGCAGCCATATGGGGGGGACCTACGAGCAGTACTTC. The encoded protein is CASSHMGGTYEQYF.